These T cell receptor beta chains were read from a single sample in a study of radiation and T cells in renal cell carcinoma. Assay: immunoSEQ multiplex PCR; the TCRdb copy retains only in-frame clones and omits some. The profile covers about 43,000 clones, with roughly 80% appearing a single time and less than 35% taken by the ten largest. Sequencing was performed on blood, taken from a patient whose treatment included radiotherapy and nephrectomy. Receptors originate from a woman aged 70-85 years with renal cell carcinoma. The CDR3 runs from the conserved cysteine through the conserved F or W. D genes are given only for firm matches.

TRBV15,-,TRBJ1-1,CATSSLGNTEAFF
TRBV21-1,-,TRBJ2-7,CASSLGEDPTGYEQYF
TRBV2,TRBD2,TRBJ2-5,CASNIERASGETQYF
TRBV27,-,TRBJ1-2,CASSSSRRGGYTF
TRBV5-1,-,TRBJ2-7,CASSLEGFSYEQYF
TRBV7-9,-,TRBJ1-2,CASSLAAGAPDYGYTF
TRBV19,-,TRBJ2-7,CASSRIPGLYEQYF
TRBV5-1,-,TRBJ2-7,CASSDLSMVEQYF
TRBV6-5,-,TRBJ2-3,CASSRAYTDTQYF
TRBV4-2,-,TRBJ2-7,CASSQDTGSEQYF
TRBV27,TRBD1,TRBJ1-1,CASSPRQGRGTEAFF
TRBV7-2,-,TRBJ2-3,CASSSYTSTDTQYF
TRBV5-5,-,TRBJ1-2,CASSLEGQGSYGYTF
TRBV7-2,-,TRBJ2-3,CASSLIRRDTQYF
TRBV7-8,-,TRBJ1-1,CASSTQGSTEAFF
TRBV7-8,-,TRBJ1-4,CASSLGGGGEKLFF
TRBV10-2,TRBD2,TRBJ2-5,CASSEPKAGGETQYF
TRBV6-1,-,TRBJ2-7,CASSVVHEQYF
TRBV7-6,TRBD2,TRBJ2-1,CASSLALGGRKNEQFF
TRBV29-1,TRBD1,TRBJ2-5,CSVEGTGETQYF
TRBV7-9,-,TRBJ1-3,CADTPRGVNIGNTIYF
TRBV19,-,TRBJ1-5,CASSHNLGQPQHF
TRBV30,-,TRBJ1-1,CAWSGPAGNTEAFF
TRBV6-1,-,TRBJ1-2,CASSEEGEGWGYGYTF
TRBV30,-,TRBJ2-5,CAWTRQRGETQYF
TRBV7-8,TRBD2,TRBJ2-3,CASSLAGGRDTQYF
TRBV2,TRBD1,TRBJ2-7,CASSVRDRNELYEQYF
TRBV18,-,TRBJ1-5,CASSPRGDSNQPQHF
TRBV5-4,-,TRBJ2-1,CASSLGLLSYNEQFF
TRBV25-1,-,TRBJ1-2,CASSGGLQGYTF
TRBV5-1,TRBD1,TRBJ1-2,CASSLQQGARLTGYTF